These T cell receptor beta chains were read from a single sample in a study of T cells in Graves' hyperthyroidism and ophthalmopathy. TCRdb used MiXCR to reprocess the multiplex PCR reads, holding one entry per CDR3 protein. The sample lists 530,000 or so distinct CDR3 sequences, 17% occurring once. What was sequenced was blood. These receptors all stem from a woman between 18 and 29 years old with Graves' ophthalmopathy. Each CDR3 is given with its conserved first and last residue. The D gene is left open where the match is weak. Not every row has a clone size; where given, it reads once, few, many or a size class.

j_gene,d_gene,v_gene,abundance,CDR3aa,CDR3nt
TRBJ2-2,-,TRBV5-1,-,CASSPREDGAGELFF,TGCGCCAGCAGCCCCCGCGAGGACGGGGCCGGGGAGCTGTTTTTT
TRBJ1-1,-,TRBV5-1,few,CASSSSGALRTEAFF,TGCGCCAGCAGCTCCTCGGGGGCTCTTAGAACTGAAGCTTTCTTT
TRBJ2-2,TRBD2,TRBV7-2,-,CASSVRVVTSASGELFF,TGTGCCAGCAGCGTCAGAGTTGTTACTAGCGCGTCCGGGGAGCTGTTTTTT
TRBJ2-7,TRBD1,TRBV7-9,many,CASSNRDRTYEQYF,TGTGCCAGCAGCAACCGGGACAGGACCTACGAGCAGTACTTC
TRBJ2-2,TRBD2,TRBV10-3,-,CASSAGDSTGELFF,TGTGCCAGCAGCGCGGGAGATAGCACCGGGGAGCTGTTTTTT
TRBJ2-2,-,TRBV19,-,CASSEWDTSYTGELFF,TGTGCCAGTAGTGAATGGGACACCTCCTACACCGGGGAGCTGTTTTTT
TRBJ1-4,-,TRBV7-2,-,CASSQEFQGSNEKLFF,TGCGCCAGCAGCCAAGAGTTCCAGGGGAGTAATGAAAAACTGTTTTTT
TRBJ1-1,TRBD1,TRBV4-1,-,CASSQGQGGYTEAFF,TGCGCCAGCAGCCAAGGACAGGGAGGGTACACTGAAGCTTTCTTT
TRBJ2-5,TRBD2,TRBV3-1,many,CASSFSGIKETQYF,TGTGCCAGCAGTTTTAGCGGGATCAAAGAGACCCAGTACTTC
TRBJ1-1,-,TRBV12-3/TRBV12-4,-,CASSLSMTGNTEAFF,TGTGCCAGCAGTTTATCAATGACAGGGAACACTGAAGCTTTCTTT
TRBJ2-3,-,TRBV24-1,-,CATSDFAQGARYF,-
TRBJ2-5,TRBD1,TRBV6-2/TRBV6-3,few,CASSPGQGKQETQYF,TGTGCCAGCAGTCCGGGACAGGGGAAGCAAGAGACCCAGTACTTC
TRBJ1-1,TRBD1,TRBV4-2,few,CASSQPTGEAFF,TGTGCCAGCAGCCAACCGACAGGGGAAGCTTTCTTT
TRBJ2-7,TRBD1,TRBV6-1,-,CASSEEQGAGEQYF,TGTGCCAGCAGTGAAGAACAGGGGGCGGGCGAGCAGTACTTC
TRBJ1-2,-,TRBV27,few,CASSLSSGLGYTF,TGTGCCAGCAGTTTATCTAGCGGCTTAGGCTACACCTTC
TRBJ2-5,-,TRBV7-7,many,CASSPTVGGETQYF,TGTGCTAGCAGCCCGACTGTGGGTGGAGAGACCCAGTACTTC
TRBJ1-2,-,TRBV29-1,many,CSVGEGFDGYTF,TGCAGCGTTGGGGAGGGATTCGATGGCTACACCTTC
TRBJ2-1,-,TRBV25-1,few,CASSDRTDPTIAIAQFF,TGTGCCAGCAGTGATCGGACAGACCCGACAATTGCAATAGCGCAGTTCTTC
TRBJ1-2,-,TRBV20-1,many,CSTVGGGANYGYTF,TGCAGTACCGTGGGGGGGGGAGCTAACTATGGCTACACCTTC
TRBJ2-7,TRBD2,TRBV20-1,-,CSARDSGLASYEQYF,TGCAGTGCTAGAGATAGTGGACTAGCGTCCTACGAGCAGTACTTC
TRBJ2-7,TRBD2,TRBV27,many,CASSLTSGGAYEQYF,TGTGCCAGCAGCCTGACTAGCGGGGGAGCCTACGAGCAGTACTTC